Following are 10 T cell receptor beta chains from one sample sequenced in a study of Ad26.COV2.S vaccination and SARS-CoV-2 variants. Regarding treatment: some 20 received Ad26.COV2.S at low or high dose, single or two shots; about 5 received placebo; per-sample allocation not given. Sample collection was performed on day 63 after the first vaccine or placebo injection. TCRdb's table, derived via immunoSEQ multiplex PCR, lists solely in-frame clones and lacks some. The sample shows about 400,000 clones, approximately 86% of them seen only once. This sample comprised peripheral blood, obtained in a trial of Ad26.COV2.S vaccine versus placebo. The source is a person aged 18-65 years who received the Ad26.COV2.S COVID-19 vaccine or a placebo.

This chain uses TRBV12-3 or TRBV12-4 with TRBJ1-4; TRBD1 might be the D (5 bases). The V end lost 8 bases, the J end lost 8 bases, and 12 bases lay between the germline ends. This CDR3 is 12 amino acids long. CDR3: CASYENREKLFF. CDR3 bases: TGTGCCAGCTATGAGAACAGGGAAAAACTGTTTTTT.

The rearrangement links TRBV27 to TRBJ2-3; 14 positions match TRBD2. The CDR3 sequence is 17 residues long. CDR1 and CDR2 from the germline V gene are MNHEY and SMNVEV (reference sequence). V was clipped by 2 bases and J by 4 bases; unmatched bases: 5. The CDR3 loop reads CASSLQRTSGGPDTQYF. The CDR3 DNA follows: TGTGCCAGCAGTTTACAAAGGACTAGCGGGGGGCCAGATACGCAGTATTTT.

V gene TRBV6-1 combines with J gene TRBJ1-2; the D gene is possibly TRBD1 (6 bases). In germline, CDR1 is MNHNS, CDR2 SASEGT. This CDR3 is 14 amino acids long. Between the trimmed V and J ends, which lost 2 bases and 8 bases, there was a span of 15 bases. In DNA, the CDR3 is TGTGCCAGCAGTGAAAGTAGCCAGGGGATGGGCTACACCTTC. Protein sequence: CASSESSQGMGYTF.

The chain links TRBV27 to TRBJ2-2; D is ambiguous. The CDR3 has 12 residues. CDR1 MNHEY and CDR2 SMNVEV come from the germline V gene (reference sequence). The germline V and J ends were trimmed by 6 bases and 2 bases, with 4 bases remaining between them. The CDR3 region has the DNA TGTGCCAGCAGGGACAACACCGGGGAGCTGTTTTTT. Its protein is CASRDNTGELFF.

In the case of this clone: Other DNA sequences in this sample translate to the same CDR3. The gene calls are TRBV6-5 and TRBJ1-2; 7 bases line up with TRBD1. Per the germline V gene, CDR1 is MNHEY and CDR2 is SVGAGI. Trimming removed 5 bases from V and 5 bases from J; junction bases left unmatched: 5. This CDR3 contains 13 residues. This chain's CDR3 is CASSRTGSYGYTF. Written as DNA, the CDR3 is TGTGCCAGCAGTCGGACAGGCTCGTATGGCTACACCTTC.

The chain is built from TRBV2 and TRBJ1-5, with a weak D call TRBD1 (5 bases). V was trimmed by 7 bases and J by 2 bases, leaving 9 bases between them. This CDR3 comprises 13 residues. Germline V lookup: CDR1 SNHLY, CDR2 FYNNEI. The CDR3 bases are TGTGCCAGCAACTTGGGGGGCAATCAGCCCCAGCATTTT. Translation gives CASNLGGNQPQHF.

This chain joins TRBV9 and TRBJ2-7, with unresolved D. Trimming took 0 bases from V and 0 from J, leaving 7 bases between them. Germline values: CDR1 SGDLS, CDR2 YYNGEE. CDR3 length equals 14 residues. CDR3 amino acids: CASSVALSSYEQYF. CDR3 DNA: TGTGCCAGCAGCGTAGCCTTGTCCTCCTACGAGCAGTACTTC. The full variable domain, with the rest looked up from reference TRBV9 and TRBJ2-7, is DSGVTQTPKHLITATGQRVTLRCSPRSGDLSVYWYQQSLDQGLQFLIQYYNGEERAKGNILERFSAQQFPDLHSELNLSSLELGDSALYFCASSVALSSYEQYFGPGTRLTVT.

The chain recombines TRBV2 with TRBJ1-5, with no clear D. The CDR3 has 15 residues. Germline lookup yields CDR1 SNHLY and CDR2 FYNNEI. V gave up 1 base and J gave up 0 bases, with 7 bases separating them. For the CDR3, the DNA is TGTGCCAGCAGTGAAGTCAGAAATAGCAATCAGCCCCAGCATTTT. Translated: CASSEVRNSNQPQHF.

DNA of the CDR3: TGCACCAGCAGCCAAGACCCGACCCGCGTGTACAATGAGCAGTTCTTC. It is translated as CTSSQDPTRVYNEQFF. The V call is TRBV1, the J call TRBJ2-1. TRBV1 is noted as a pseudogene. There are 16 residues in the CDR3.

The V gene is TRBV12-3 or TRBV12-4, the J gene TRBJ1-2; no definite D call. Trimming took 5 bases from V and 4 from J, leaving 5 bases between them. The CDR3 covers 11 residues. CDR3 nucleotides: TGTGCCAGCAGTGGCATCTATGGCTACACCTTC. The encoded protein is CASSGIYGYTF.